These 25 T cell receptor beta chains originate from one sample sequenced in a study of Graves' ophthalmopathy and Graves' hyperthyroidism. Investigators amplified TCR beta CDR3 regions from RNA transcripts. HTBI-primed first-round RT-PCR preceded second-round multiplex PCR. TCRdb reanalysed the multiplex PCR reads using MiXCR and keeps one entry per CDR3 protein. The table has approximately 210,000 distinct CDR3 sequences, under 30% seen once; the top ten hold approximately 9.6%. Sequenced: peripheral blood. These receptors were taken from a man aged 50 to 60 with Graves' ophthalmopathy.

This clonotype was counted a single time. The chain recombines TRBV28 with TRBJ2-7; D might be TRBD1 (5 bases). This CDR3 has 12 amino acids. From germline, CDR1 is MDHEN and CDR2 SYDVKM. V lost 10 bases and J 5 bases, leaving 15 bases between the germline ends. The CDR3 coding sequence is TGTGCCACCAAAAATCAGGGCCACGAGCAGTACTTC. Translating gives CATKNQGHEQYF.

Many counts were recorded for this clonotype. The J gene is TRBJ2-2, the V gene TRBV7-8; D possibly corresponds to TRBD2 (6 bases). V was cut by 4 bases and J by 6 bases, with 6 bases left in between. This CDR3 has 12 residues. The germline CDR1 and CDR2 sequences are SGHVS and FQNEAQ. Here the CDR3 reads CASSSSAGELFF. CDR3 nucleotide sequence: TGTGCCAGCAGCTCTAGCGCCGGGGAGCTGTTTTTT.

This chain connects TRBV6-2 or TRBV6-3 to TRBJ2-7; possibly TRBD1 or TRBD2 for D (5 bases each). The CDR3 runs 12 residues. V lost 7 bases, J lost 5 bases, and 12 bases lay in between. Germline-derived CDR1 and CDR2 are MNHEY and SVGEGT. CDR3 DNA sequence: TGTGCCAGCACCGGGACGCACGACGAGCAGTACTTC. Amino acids: CASTGTHDEQYF.

This clonotype was counted at least ten times. The chain combines TRBV27 with TRBJ2-2; D ambiguous. The CDR3 extends over 15 amino acids. Germline CDR1 and CDR2: MNHEY and SMNVEV (reference sequence). With 5 bases removed from V and 0 bases from J, the gap between germline ends came to 10 bases. The CDR3 region has the DNA TGTGCCAGCAGTCGGACGCCTACGAACACCGGGGAGCTGTTTTTT. Its translation: CASSRTPTNTGELFF.

This clonotype came up many times. This chain connects TRBV28 to TRBJ2-5, with 12 bases aligning to TRBD2. The CDR3 loop spans 16 amino acids. CDR1 is MDHEN and CDR2 is SYDVKM in the germline V gene. V shed 5 bases and J 0 bases; nucleotides not matched to a gene: 4. DNA of the CDR3: TGTGCCAGCAGTCAAACTAGCGGGGGGTACCAAGAGACCCAGTACTTC. It is translated as CASSQTSGGYQETQYF.

Many counts were recorded for this clonotype. V and J are TRBV6-5 and TRBJ2-5; 15 bases agree with TRBD2. The J segment lost 5 bases and the V segment lost 4 bases, leaving 5 bases of the junction unmatched. The germline CDR1 and CDR2 sequences are MNHEY and SVGAGI. The CDR3 runs 16 residues. As DNA, the CDR3 is TGTGCCAGCAGTTCGGGACTAGCGGGAGGCGCGGAGACCCAGTACTTC. This encodes CASSSGLAGGAETQYF.

This clonotype has at least ten counts. The rearrangement joins TRBV3-1 to TRBJ2-2; D call uncertain. Trimming shortened V by 6 bases and J by 6 bases, and 11 bases separated the two germline ends. This CDR3 has 13 amino acids. CDR1 and CDR2 (germline): LGHDT, YNNKEL (reference sequence). The CDR3 is CASRNTRSGELFF. CDR3 nucleotides: TGTGCCAGCAGAAATACAAGGTCCGGGGAGCTGTTTTTT. Full variable domain (outside the CDR3, taken from reference TRBV3-1 and TRBJ2-2): DTAVSQTPKYLVTQMGNDKSIKCEQNLGHDTMYWYKQDSKKFLKIMFSYNNKELIINETVPNRFSPKSPDKAHLNLHINSLELGDSAVYFCASRNTRSGELFFGEGSRLTVL.

J is TRBJ1-1 and V is TRBV28, with unresolved D. The V gene's germline CDR1 is MDHEN and CDR2 SYDVKM. CDR3 length: 16 amino acids. The V end lost 6 bases, the J end lost 0 bases, and 17 bases lay between the germline ends. CDR3 DNA sequence: TGTGCCAGCAGCCCTGCCCCTAGAGACATGAACACTGAAGCTTTCTTT. It encodes CASSPAPRDMNTEAFF.

This clonotype was observed many times. V and J are TRBV12-5 and TRBJ2-2; 8 nucleotides agree with TRBD2. Germline V CDR1 and CDR2: LGHNT, FRNRAP. V lost 4 bases and J lost 0; bases outside the gene matches: 13. The CDR3 has 19 amino acids. The CDR3 nucleotides read TGTGCTAGTGGTTGGCAGACTAGCGAAATAAACGCGAACACCGGGGAGCTGTTTTTT. Protein: CASGWQTSEINANTGELFF.

The chain combines TRBV28 with TRBJ1-5; no definite D call. Germline CDR1 reads MDHEN; CDR2 reads SYDVKM. The V end lost 3 bases, the J end lost 9 bases, and 9 bases lay between the germline ends. This CDR3 region has 12 residues. The CDR3 coding sequence is TGTGCCAGCAGTTTTGGTGTTCGGCCCCAGCATTTT. As protein: CASSFGVRPQHF.

This clonotype showed up many times. The V gene is TRBV18, the J gene TRBJ1-1; D not resolved. The CDR3 has 14 residues. Germline assignment: CDR1 KGHSH and CDR2 LQKENI. The V gene lost 3 bases and the J gene lost 3 bases, with 11 bases spanning the gap. This CDR3 reads CASSPSSGDTEAFF. The CDR3 region has the DNA TGTGCCAGCTCACCGTCATCTGGGGACACTGAAGCTTTCTTT.

This clonotype was recorded at least ten times. V is TRBV27 and J is TRBJ2-7; D gene uncertain. The CDR3 has 15 residues. V lost 1 base and J lost 6, with 16 bases in between. CDR1 MNHEY and CDR2 SMNVEV come from the germline V gene (reference sequence). The CDR3 spells CASSLYPGHSGEQYF. CDR3 in DNA: TGTGCCAGCAGTTTATATCCTGGCCACAGTGGCGAGCAGTACTTC.

The table lists this clonotype with a few counts. The gene calls are TRBV6-2 or TRBV6-3 and TRBJ2-7, with 7 bases that match TRBD1. The CDR3 extends over 12 amino acids. The germline V gene has CDR1 MNHEY and CDR2 SVGEGT. Trimming cost V 6 bases and J 4 bases; bases outside gene matches: 3. For the CDR3, the DNA is TGTGCCAGCAGCGACAGGGAATACGAGCAGTACTTC. It specifies CASSDREYEQYF.

This clonotype has a count of ten or more. The chain has TRBV6-1 and TRBJ2-7, with D tentatively TRBD2 (6 bases). The CDR3 sequence is 13 residues long. Germline V gives CDR1 MNHNS, CDR2 SASEGT. V dropped 8 bases and J dropped 3 bases, with 14 bases sitting between them. The CDR3 here is CASERSGYYEQYF. CDR3 DNA sequence: TGTGCCAGCGAGAGGAGCGGGTACTACGAGCAGTACTTC.

This clonotype was counted ten times or more. The chain has TRBV19 and TRBJ2-7, with 9 nucleotides matching TRBD1. Trimming took 7 bases from V and 5 from J; bases not matched to a gene: 12. The CDR3 length is 15 residues. Germline V gene sequence: CDR1 LNHDA, CDR2 SQIVND (reference sequence). CDR3 amino acids: CASTKSGQGNNEQYF. Here the CDR3 DNA reads TGTGCCAGTACTAAGTCGGGACAGGGTAACAACGAGCAGTACTTC. The variable domain in full, with the rest retrieved from reference TRBV19 and TRBJ2-7, is DGGITQSPKYLFRKEGQNVTLSCEQNLNHDAMYWYRQDPGQGLRLIYYSQIVNDFQKGDIAEGYSVSREKKESFPLTVTSAQKNPTAFYLCASTKSGQGNNEQYFGPGTRLTVT.

This clonotype was counted ten times or more. The chain links TRBV9 to TRBJ1-2; D remains unclear. This CDR3 region has 13 residues. Per the germline V gene, CDR1 is SGDLS and CDR2 is YYNGEE. Trimming shortened V by 2 bases and J by 1 base, and 6 bases separated the two germline ends. The CDR3 is CASSVRGNYGYTF. The DNA for the CDR3 is TGTGCCAGCAGCGTCCGGGGTAACTATGGCTACACCTTC.

This clonotype showed up many times. The rearrangement joins TRBV3-1 to TRBJ2-7; 7 bases line up with TRBD1. The germline V gene encodes CDR1 LGHDT and CDR2 YNNKEL (reference sequence). CDR3 length: 15 residues. J gave up 5 bases and V 0 bases, and 7 bases lay outside the gene matches. Written as DNA, the CDR3 is TGTGCCAGCAGCCAAGATTCCAGGGGGAGCGACGAGCAGTACTTC. It codes for CASSQDSRGSDEQYF.

This chain uses TRBV6-2 or TRBV6-3 with TRBJ1-1; no clear D gene. CDR1 and CDR2 from the germline V gene are MNHEY and SVGEGT. The CDR3 contains 15 residues. V gave up 7 bases and J gave up 0 bases, with 15 bases separating them. The CDR3 coding sequence is TGTGCCAGCATCCCCGGCCGGGGAATGAACACTGAAGCTTTCTTT. This gives the protein CASIPGRGMNTEAFF.

This clonotype was seen repeatedly, ten times or more. This chain joins TRBV29-1 and TRBJ1-1; no firm D call. There are 11 residues in the CDR3. Germline V lookup: CDR1 SQVTM, CDR2 ANQGSEA. V was clipped by 4 bases and J by 3 bases, with 6 bases between them. The CDR3 is CSVVGDTEAFF. CDR3 nucleotide sequence: TGCAGCGTTGTCGGAGACACTGAAGCTTTCTTT.

This chain connects TRBV28 to TRBJ1-5; 7 nucleotides line up with TRBD1. V was clipped by 6 bases and J by 3 bases; unmatched bases: 2. The CDR3 has 13 amino acids. CDR1 and CDR2 (germline): MDHEN, SYDVKM. The CDR3, as DNA: TGTGCCAGCAGGACAGGGACCAATCAGCCCCAGCATTTT. Amino acids: CASRTGTNQPQHF.

This clonotype was counted at least ten times. This chain uses TRBV11-2 with TRBJ2-2, with 10 bases lining up with TRBD2. Germline assignment: CDR1 SGHAT and CDR2 FQNNGV. This CDR3 has 16 residues. Germline trimming cut 1 base from V and 6 bases from J; bases unmatched to any gene: 5. CDR3: CASSLVASGSPGELFF. Written as DNA, the CDR3 is TGTGCCAGCAGCTTAGTGGCTAGCGGGAGTCCCGGGGAGCTGTTTTTT.

This clonotype has ten or more counts. The chain is built from TRBV18 and TRBJ2-7; the match to TRBD2 covers 7 bases. V dropped 6 bases and J dropped 7; count of bases not matched to a gene: 9. The CDR3 consists of 13 residues. Germline V lookup: CDR1 KGHSH, CDR2 LQKENI. DNA of the CDR3: TGTGCCAGCTCGCTAAAGGGACTAACTGAGCAGTACTTC. Its translation: CASSLKGLTEQYF.

This clonotype was seen ten or more times. The rearrangement links TRBV6-1 to TRBJ2-2; 12 positions agree with TRBD1. With V trimmed by 6 bases and J by 5 bases, 4 bases remained unmatched. Germline CDR1 reads MNHNS; CDR2 reads SASEGT. This CDR3 has 15 residues. Here the CDR3 DNA reads TGTGCCAGCAGGGGACAGGGGGCTCTTACCGGGGAGCTGTTTTTT. Encoded protein: CASRGQGALTGELFF.

The chain has TRBV11-2 and TRBJ1-2, with D perhaps TRBD1 (6 bases). CDR1 and CDR2 from the germline V gene are SGHAT and FQNNGV. V shed 8 bases and J shed 3 bases, with 16 bases lying between them. This CDR3 comprises 14 residues. The CDR3 loop is CASHQQGLDYGYTF. The CDR3 coding sequence is TGTGCCAGCCACCAACAGGGCTTGGACTATGGCTACACCTTC.

In its sample, this clonotype was seen a few times. The genes are TRBV6-2 or TRBV6-3 and TRBJ1-2; TRBD1 might be the D (5 bases). This CDR3 comprises 14 residues. From germline, CDR1 is MNHEY and CDR2 SVGEGT. Trimming cost V 2 bases and J 4 bases, with 11 bases left between them. CDR3 nucleotides: TGTGCCAGCAGTTACAGGGACGCGGGCTATGGCTACACCTTC. Translating gives CASSYRDAGYGYTF.